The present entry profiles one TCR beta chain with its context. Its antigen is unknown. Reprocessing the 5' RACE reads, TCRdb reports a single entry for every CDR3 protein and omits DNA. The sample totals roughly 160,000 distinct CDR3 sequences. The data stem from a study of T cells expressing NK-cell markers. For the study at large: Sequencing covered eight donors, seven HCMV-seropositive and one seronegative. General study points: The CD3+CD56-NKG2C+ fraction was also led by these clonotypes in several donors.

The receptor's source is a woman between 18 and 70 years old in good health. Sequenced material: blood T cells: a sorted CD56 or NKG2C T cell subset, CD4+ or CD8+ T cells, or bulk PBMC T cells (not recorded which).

CDR3 residues: CASSPASNYGYTF. The V gene is TRBV12-3 or TRBV12-4, the J gene TRBJ1-2. The CDR3 totals 13 residues.